The 21 T cell receptor beta chains presented below share a single source sample, sequenced in a study of radiation and T cells in renal cell carcinoma. The time point denotes: blood 4 weeks post-SBRT, at nephrectomy. The treatment: 15 Gy SBRT to primary tumor, nephrectomy 4 weeks later. Data came from immunoSEQ multiplex PCR; TCRdb stores just in-frame clones and leaves some out. The data contain about 77,000 clones, 70% to 90% of them singletons. Sequencing used blood, obtained from a patient whose treatment included radiotherapy and nephrectomy. All receptors come from a woman aged 55-70 years with renal cell carcinoma.

V and J are TRBV5-1 and TRBJ2-1, with TRBD1 matching over 7 bases. This CDR3 has 14 amino acids. CDR1 and CDR2 (germline): SGHRS, YFSETQ. With 4 bases clipped from V and 4 bases from J, the junction kept 5 bases outside the gene matches. The CDR3 sequence is CASSTQGEYNEQFF. Here the CDR3 DNA reads TGCGCCAGCAGCACCCAGGGGGAGTACAATGAGCAGTTCTTC.

The rearrangement links TRBV7-2 to TRBJ2-3, with D possibly matching TRBD2 (6 bases). The CDR3 runs to 15 residues. Germline values: CDR1 SGHTA, CDR2 FQGNSA. Trimming took off 3 bases at V and 4 bases at J, with 14 bases between the two ends. This chain's CDR3 is CASSLTRVLSDTQYF. The DNA of the CDR3 is TGTGCCAGCAGCTTGACTAGGGTTTTATCAGATACGCAGTATTTT.

This chain's CDR3 is CASRPPGLGYTF. The DNA for the CDR3 is TGTGCCAGCAGACCCCCGGGCCTTGGCTACACCTTC. The chain recombines TRBV28 with TRBJ1-2, with D uncertain. The CDR3 loop spans 12 amino acids. The ends were cut back, 6 bases at V and 7 bases at J, with 12 bases in the middle. Germline CDR1 is MDHEN and CDR2 is SYDVKM.

The chain recombines TRBV10-1 with TRBJ2-3; D gene ambiguous. Trimming pared 6 bases from V and 0 bases from J, leaving 13 bases between. CDR3 length: 15 residues. CDR1 WNHNN and CDR2 SYGVQD come from the germline V gene (reference sequence). The CDR3 loop is CASSPGKLSTDTQYF. The DNA for the CDR3 is TGCGCCAGCAGCCCCGGAAAGTTAAGCACAGATACGCAGTATTTT.

The gene calls are TRBV6-6 and TRBJ1-6; 8 bases fit TRBD1. Germline V gene sequence: CDR1 MNHNY, CDR2 SVGAGI (reference sequence). The CDR3 spans 16 residues. V was clipped by 4 bases and J by 7 bases; unmatched bases: 9. The CDR3 reads CASSSSDRVGNSPLHF. The CDR3 region has the DNA TGTGCCAGCAGTTCATCGGACAGGGTGGGGAATTCACCCCTCCACTTT.

This clone occurred a few times. The chain is built from TRBV7-9 and TRBJ1-2; D is ambiguous. The CDR3 has 15 residues. V was shortened by 1 base and J by 3 bases, with 12 bases between the two germline ends. From germline, CDR1 is SEHNR and CDR2 FQNEAQ (reference sequence). The CDR3 DNA reads TGTGCCAGCAGCTTAGGTCCAGGATTGTACTATGGCTACACCTTC. Translation: CASSLGPGLYYGYTF. The full variable domain, rest sourced from reference TRBV7-9 and TRBJ1-2, is DTGVSQNPRHKITKRGQNVTFRCDPISEHNRLYWYRQTLGQGPEFLTYFQNEAQLEKSRLLSDRFSAERPKGSFSTLEIQRTEQGDSAMYLCASSLGPGLYYGYTFGSGTRLTVV.

The chain combines TRBV9 with TRBJ2-3, with 7 bases identical to TRBD2. Germline V gives CDR1 SGDLS, CDR2 YYNGEE. The trim removed 4 bases at V and 0 bases at J, leaving 8 bases unmatched. The CDR3 consists of 16 residues. This CDR3 reads CASSQGTTLSTDTQYF. The CDR3 DNA reads TGTGCCAGCAGCCAAGGGACTACCCTAAGCACAGATACGCAGTATTTT.

V gene TRBV27 combines with J gene TRBJ2-6; possibly TRBD1 for D (5 bases). V was pared by 1 base and J by 1 base, with 8 bases between. This CDR3 spans 16 amino acids. Germline V gives CDR1 MNHEY, CDR2 SMNVEV (reference sequence). The CDR3 DNA reads as TGTGCCAGCAGTTTATGGGCAGGGTCTGGGGCCAACGTCCTGACTTTC. It translates to CASSLWAGSGANVLTF.

Only a few counts were recorded for this clone. The rearrangement uses TRBV5-1 and TRBJ2-1; D is possibly TRBD2 (5 bases). Germline CDR1 reads SGHRS; CDR2 reads YFSETQ. V was clipped by 5 bases and J by 1 base, with 16 bases between them. The CDR3 sequence is 16 residues long. This CDR3 is CASSSRIPGSYNEQFF. The CDR3 DNA is TGCGCCAGCAGTTCCCGTATTCCGGGATCCTACAATGAGCAGTTCTTC. Complete variable domain (other parts from reference TRBV5-1 and TRBJ2-1): KAGVTQTPRYLIKTRGQQVTLSCSPISGHRSVSWYQQTPGQGLQFLFEYFSETQRNKGNFPGRFSGRQFSNSRSEMNVSTLELGDSALYLCASSSRIPGSYNEQFFGPGTRLTVL.

This chain connects TRBV7-2 to TRBJ2-2, with a weak D call TRBD2 (5 bases). The CDR3 is 16 residues long. CDR1 is SGHTA and CDR2 is FQGNSA in the germline V gene. V was pared by 2 bases and J by 6 bases, with 16 bases between. CDR3 coding DNA: TGTGCCAGCAGCTTATTTCTAGCTCCGAGCCCCGGGGAGCTGTTTTTT. Encoded protein: CASSLFLAPSPGELFF.

The chain has TRBV7-2 and TRBJ1-5; the D is unclear. The length of the CDR3 is 13 residues. Trimming stripped 1 base from V and 5 bases from J, with 6 bases between. In germline, CDR1 is SGHTA, CDR2 FQGNSA. The CDR3 region is CASSLERDQPQHF. The CDR3 nucleotides read TGTGCCAGCAGCTTAGAACGGGATCAGCCCCAGCATTTT.

This rearrangement joins TRBV28 to TRBJ1-1; TRBD1 matches at 7 bases. Unmatched junction bases numbered 8, after V lost 6 bases and J lost 4 bases. Germline CDR1 is MDHEN and CDR2 is SYDVKM. The CDR3 loop spans 14 amino acids. Written as DNA, the CDR3 is TGTGCCAGCAGGATTACAGGGGCGATCACTGAAGCTTTCTTT. Encoded protein: CASRITGAITEAFF.

The CDR3 is CAISEGPGDVGELFF. DNA for the CDR3: TGTGCCATCAGTGAGGGCCCAGGGGACGTTGGGGAGCTGTTTTTT. V and J are TRBV10-3 and TRBJ2-2, with D possibly TRBD1 on 6 matching bases. This CDR3 has 15 residues. The V gene lost 2 bases and the J gene lost 8 bases, with 15 bases spanning the gap. Germline V gives CDR1 ENHRY, CDR2 SYGVKD.

This chain uses TRBV9 with TRBJ1-6; D might be TRBD1 (5 bases). V lost 0 bases and J 5 bases, leaving 6 bases between the germline ends. Germline V gene lookup returns CDR1 SGDLS and CDR2 YYNGEE. The CDR3 is 14 amino acids. The CDR3 coding sequence is TGTGCCAGCAGCGTAGTAGGGGATAATTCACCCCTCCACTTT. As protein: CASSVVGDNSPLHF.

With regard to this clone: The junction departs from germline at one end; a sequencing error may be responsible. This chain links TRBV5-1 with TRBJ1-1; D call uncertain. CDR1 and CDR2 (germline): SGHRS, YFSETQ. This CDR3 contains 12 residues. The CDR3 is CASGFDSDPAFF. CDR3 nucleotide sequence: TGCGCCAGCGGCTTCGATTCGGATCCAGCTTTCTTT.

This clone was detected a few times. The rearrangement uses TRBV4-1 and TRBJ2-7; 7 bases line up with TRBD1. Germline loops: CDR1 MGHRA, CDR2 YSYEKL. This CDR3 has 13 amino acids. V lost 4 bases, J lost 3 bases, and 3 bases stayed unmatched. The CDR3 DNA follows: TGCGCCAGCAGCCCAGGGGGTGGCTACGAGCAGTACTTC. Protein: CASSPGGGYEQYF.

This clone showed up just a few times. V and J are TRBV28 and TRBJ2-4; TRBD2 aligns across 7 bases. CDR1 is MDHEN, CDR2 SYDVKM, per germline. V lost 3 bases, J lost 8 bases, and 7 bases stayed unmatched. This CDR3 is built from 14 residues. CDR3 amino acids: CASSFGGGTDIQYF. The CDR3, as DNA: TGTGCCAGCAGTTTCGGCGGGGGAACGGACATTCAGTACTTC.

The rearrangement links TRBV7-2 to TRBJ2-7, with D tentatively TRBD1 or TRBD2 (5 bases each). The CDR3 totals 14 residues. CDR1 SGHTA and CDR2 FQGNSA come from the germline V gene. V dropped 4 bases and J dropped 3 bases, with 13 bases sitting between them. In DNA, the CDR3 is TGTGCCAGCAGCTCGATCCGGGACGGCTACGAGCAGTACTTC. Its translation: CASSSIRDGYEQYF.

The chain joins TRBV9 to TRBJ2-5; possibly TRBD1 or TRBD2 for D (5 bases each). Trimming removed 4 bases from V and 5 bases from J, with 15 bases in between. This CDR3 is 14 amino acids long. CDR1 is SGDLS and CDR2 is YYNGEE in the germline V gene. The CDR3 DNA is TGTGCCAGCAGCCCGGGGCCCGGGGCGGAGACCCAGTACTTC. Its translation is CASSPGPGAETQYF.

V and J are TRBV25-1 and TRBJ2-5, with unresolved D. Trimming left V 8 bases short and J 2 bases short, with 12 bases between. CDR1 and CDR2 (germline): MGHDK, SYGVNS. This CDR3 comprises 13 residues. CDR3 loop: CASSYGPQETQYF. As DNA, the CDR3 is TGTGCCAGCTCCTATGGGCCTCAAGAGACCCAGTACTTC.

The V gene is TRBV4-2, the J gene TRBJ2-1; D uncertain. V was pared by 0 bases and J by 3 bases, with 9 bases between. Germline V gene lookup returns CDR1 LGHNA and CDR2 YNFKEQ. The CDR3 runs 15 residues. CDR3 bases: TGTGCCAGCAGCCAAGAGATGCTCATCTACAATGAGCAGTTCTTC. Amino acid sequence: CASSQEMLIYNEQFF.